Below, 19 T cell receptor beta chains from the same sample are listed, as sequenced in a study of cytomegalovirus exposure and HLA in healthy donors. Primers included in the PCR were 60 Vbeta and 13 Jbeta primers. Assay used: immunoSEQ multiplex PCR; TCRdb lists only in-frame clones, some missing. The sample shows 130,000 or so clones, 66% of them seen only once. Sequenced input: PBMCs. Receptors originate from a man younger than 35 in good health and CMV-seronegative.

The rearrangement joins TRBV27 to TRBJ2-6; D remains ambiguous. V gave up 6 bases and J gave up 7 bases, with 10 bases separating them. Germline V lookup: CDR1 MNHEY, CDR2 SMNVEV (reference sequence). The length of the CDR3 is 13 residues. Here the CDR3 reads CASRILSANVLTF. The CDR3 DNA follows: TGTGCCAGCAGAATCCTAAGTGCCAACGTCCTGACTTTC.

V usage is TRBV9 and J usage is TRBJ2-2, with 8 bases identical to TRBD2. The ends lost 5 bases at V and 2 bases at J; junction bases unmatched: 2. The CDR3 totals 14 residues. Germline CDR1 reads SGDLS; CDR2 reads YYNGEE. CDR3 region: CASRTSVNTGELFF. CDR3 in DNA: TGTGCCAGCAGGACTAGCGTAAACACCGGGGAGCTGTTTTTT.

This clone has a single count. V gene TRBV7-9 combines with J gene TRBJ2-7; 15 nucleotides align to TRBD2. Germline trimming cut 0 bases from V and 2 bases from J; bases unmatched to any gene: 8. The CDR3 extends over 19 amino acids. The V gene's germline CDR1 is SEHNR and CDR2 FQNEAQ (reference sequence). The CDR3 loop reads CASSLAPGLAGGVTYEQYF. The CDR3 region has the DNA TGTGCCAGCAGCTTAGCCCCGGGACTAGCGGGGGGCGTCACCTACGAGCAGTACTTC.

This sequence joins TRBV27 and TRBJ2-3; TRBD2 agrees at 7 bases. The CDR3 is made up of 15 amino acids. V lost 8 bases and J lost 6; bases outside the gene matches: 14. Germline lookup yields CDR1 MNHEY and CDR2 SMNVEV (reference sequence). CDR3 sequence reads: CASGTGRVGGDTQYF. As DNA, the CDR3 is TGTGCCAGCGGAACTGGGAGGGTCGGCGGGGATACGCAGTATTTT.

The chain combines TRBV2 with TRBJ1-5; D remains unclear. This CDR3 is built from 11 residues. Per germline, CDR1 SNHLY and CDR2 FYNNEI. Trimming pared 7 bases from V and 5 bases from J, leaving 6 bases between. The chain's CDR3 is CASKGDQPQHF. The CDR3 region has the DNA TGTGCCAGCAAAGGAGATCAGCCCCAGCATTTT.

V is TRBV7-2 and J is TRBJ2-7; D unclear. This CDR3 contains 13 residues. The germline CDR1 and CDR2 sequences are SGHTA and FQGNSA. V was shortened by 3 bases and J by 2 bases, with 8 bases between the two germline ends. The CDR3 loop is CASSLKSPYEQYF. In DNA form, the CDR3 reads TGTGCCAGCAGCTTGAAGAGTCCCTACGAGCAGTACTTC.

The CDR3 region is CSVLNHITGELFF. The CDR3 DNA sequence: TGCAGCGTTCTAAATCATATCACCGGGGAGCTGTTTTTT. V gene TRBV29-1 combines with J gene TRBJ2-2; D uncertain. CDR3 size: 13 residues. V gave up 5 bases and J gave up 4 bases, with 11 bases separating them. Germline-derived CDR1 and CDR2 are SQVTM and ANQGSEA.

The CDR3 reads CASALDRGGTEAFF. CDR3 nucleotides: TGTGCTAGTGCCCTGGACAGGGGTGGCACTGAAGCTTTCTTT. The gene calls are TRBV12-5 and TRBJ1-1, with 9 bases fitting TRBD1. The germline V gene has CDR1 LGHNT and CDR2 FRNRAP. This CDR3 region has 14 residues. V dropped 7 bases and J dropped 4; count of bases not matched to a gene: 7.

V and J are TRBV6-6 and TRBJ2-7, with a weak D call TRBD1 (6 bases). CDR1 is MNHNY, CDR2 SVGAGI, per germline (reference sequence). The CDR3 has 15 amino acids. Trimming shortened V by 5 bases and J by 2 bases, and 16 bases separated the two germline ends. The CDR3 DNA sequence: TGTGCCAGCAGTAACACAGGGACCAACCCCTACGAGCAGTACTTC. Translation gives CASSNTGTNPYEQYF.

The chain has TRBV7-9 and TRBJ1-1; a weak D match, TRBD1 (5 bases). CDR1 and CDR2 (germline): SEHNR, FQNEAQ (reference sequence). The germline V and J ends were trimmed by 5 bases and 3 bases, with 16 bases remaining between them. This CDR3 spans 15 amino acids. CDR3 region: CASSGKGRWYTEAFF. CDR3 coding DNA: TGTGCCAGCAGCGGGAAGGGGCGTTGGTACACTGAAGCTTTCTTT.

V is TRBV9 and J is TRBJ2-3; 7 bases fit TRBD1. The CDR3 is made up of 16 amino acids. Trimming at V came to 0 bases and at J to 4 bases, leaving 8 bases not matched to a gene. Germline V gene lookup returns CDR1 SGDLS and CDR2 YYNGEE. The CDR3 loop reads CASSVEGGPSSDTQYF. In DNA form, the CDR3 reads TGTGCCAGCAGCGTAGAAGGGGGCCCGAGTTCAGATACGCAGTATTTT.

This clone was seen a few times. CDR3 sequence reads: CASRPRSTQGRNTEAFF. CDR3 bases: TGTGCCAGTAGACCCCGGTCAACACAGGGACGGAACACTGAAGCTTTCTTT. This chain joins TRBV19 and TRBJ1-1; D might be TRBD1 (6 bases). V was trimmed by 6 bases and J by 1 base, leaving 21 bases between them. The CDR3 is made up of 17 amino acids. Germline CDR1 reads LNHDA; CDR2 reads SQIVND (reference sequence).

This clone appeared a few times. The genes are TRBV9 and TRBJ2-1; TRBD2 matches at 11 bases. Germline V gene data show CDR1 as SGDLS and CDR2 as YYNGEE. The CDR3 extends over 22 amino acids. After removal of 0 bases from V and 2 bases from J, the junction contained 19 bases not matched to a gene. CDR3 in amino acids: CASSVVGLAERGNWPPYNEQFF. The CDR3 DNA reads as TGTGCCAGCAGCGTAGTGGGACTAGCGGAGAGGGGCAATTGGCCCCCCTACAATGAGCAGTTCTTC.

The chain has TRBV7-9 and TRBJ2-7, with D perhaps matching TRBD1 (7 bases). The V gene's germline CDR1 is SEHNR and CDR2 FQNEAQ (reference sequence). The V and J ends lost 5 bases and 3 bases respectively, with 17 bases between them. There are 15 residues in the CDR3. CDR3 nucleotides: TGTGCCAGCAGCCCCGAGACAGGGAGGTACTACGAGCAGTACTTC. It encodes CASSPETGRYYEQYF.

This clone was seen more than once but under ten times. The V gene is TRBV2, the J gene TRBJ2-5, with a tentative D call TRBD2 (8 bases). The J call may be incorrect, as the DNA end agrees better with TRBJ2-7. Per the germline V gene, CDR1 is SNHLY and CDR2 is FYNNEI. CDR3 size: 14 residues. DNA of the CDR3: TGTGCCACCTTCGGGGGGGACAGCTCCTACGAGCAGTACTTC. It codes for CATFGGDSSYEQYF.

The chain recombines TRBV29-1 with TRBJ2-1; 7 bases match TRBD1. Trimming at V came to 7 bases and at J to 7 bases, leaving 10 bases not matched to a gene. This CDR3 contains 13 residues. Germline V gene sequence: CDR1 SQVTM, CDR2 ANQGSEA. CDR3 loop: CSAVRDRKNEQFF. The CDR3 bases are TGCAGCGCTGTCCGGGACAGAAAGAATGAGCAGTTCTTC.

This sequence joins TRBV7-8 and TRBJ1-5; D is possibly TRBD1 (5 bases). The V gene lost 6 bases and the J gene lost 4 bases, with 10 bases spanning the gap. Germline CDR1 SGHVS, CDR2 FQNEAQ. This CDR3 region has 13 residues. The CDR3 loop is CASSRQTNQPQHF. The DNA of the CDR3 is TGTGCCAGCAGTAGACAGACTAATCAGCCCCAGCATTTT.

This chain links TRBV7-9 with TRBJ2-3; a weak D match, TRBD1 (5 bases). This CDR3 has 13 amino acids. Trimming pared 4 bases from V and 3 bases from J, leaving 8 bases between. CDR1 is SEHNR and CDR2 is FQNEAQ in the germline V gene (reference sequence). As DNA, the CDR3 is TGTGCCAGCAGCTACCGACAGACAGATACGCAGTATTTT. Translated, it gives CASSYRQTDTQYF.

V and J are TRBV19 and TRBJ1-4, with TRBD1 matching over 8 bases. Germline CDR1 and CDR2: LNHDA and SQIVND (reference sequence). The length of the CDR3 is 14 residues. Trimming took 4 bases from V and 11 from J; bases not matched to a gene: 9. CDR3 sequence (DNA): TGTGCCAGTAGTAGAGGACAGGGCTTTGAGAAACTGTTTTTT. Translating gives CASSRGQGFEKLFF.